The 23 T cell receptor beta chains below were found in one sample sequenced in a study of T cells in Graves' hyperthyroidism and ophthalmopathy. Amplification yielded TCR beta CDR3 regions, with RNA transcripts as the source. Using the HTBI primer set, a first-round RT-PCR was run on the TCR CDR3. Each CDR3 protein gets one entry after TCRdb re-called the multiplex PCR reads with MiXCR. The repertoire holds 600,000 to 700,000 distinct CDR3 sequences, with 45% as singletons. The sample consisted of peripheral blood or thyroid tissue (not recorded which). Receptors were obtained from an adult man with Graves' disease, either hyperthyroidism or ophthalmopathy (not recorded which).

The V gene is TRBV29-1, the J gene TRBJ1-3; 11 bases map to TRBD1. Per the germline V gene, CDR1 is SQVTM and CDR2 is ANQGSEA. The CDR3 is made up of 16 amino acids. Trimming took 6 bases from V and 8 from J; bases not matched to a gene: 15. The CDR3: CSVASGTGGYGYTIYF. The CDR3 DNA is TGCAGCGTAGCTTCCGGGACAGGGGGTTATGGCTACACCATATATTTT. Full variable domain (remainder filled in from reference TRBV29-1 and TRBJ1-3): SAVISQKPSRDICQRGTSLTIQCQVDSQVTMMFWYRQQPGQSLTLIATANQGSEATYESGFVIDKFPISRPNLTFSTLTVSNMSPEDSSIYLCSVASGTGGYGYTIYFGEGSWLTVV.

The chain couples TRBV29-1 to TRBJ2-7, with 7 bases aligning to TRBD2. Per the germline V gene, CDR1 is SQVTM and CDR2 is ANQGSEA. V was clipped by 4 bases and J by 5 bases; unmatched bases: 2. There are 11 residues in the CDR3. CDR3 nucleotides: TGCAGCGTTGGGGGAGGGAACGAGCAGTACTTC. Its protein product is CSVGGGNEQYF.

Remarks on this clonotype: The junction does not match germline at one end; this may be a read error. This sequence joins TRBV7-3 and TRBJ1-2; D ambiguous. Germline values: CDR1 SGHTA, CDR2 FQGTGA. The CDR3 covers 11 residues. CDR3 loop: CASSQEFGYTF. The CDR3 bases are TGCGCCAGCAGCCAAGAATTTGGCTACACCTTC.

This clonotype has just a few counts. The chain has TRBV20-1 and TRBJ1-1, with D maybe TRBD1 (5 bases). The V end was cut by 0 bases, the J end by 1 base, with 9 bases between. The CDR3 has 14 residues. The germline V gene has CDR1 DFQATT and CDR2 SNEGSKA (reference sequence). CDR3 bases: TGCAGTGCTAGAGACCACAGGAGGAACACTGAAGCTTTCTTT. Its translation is CSARDHRRNTEAFF.

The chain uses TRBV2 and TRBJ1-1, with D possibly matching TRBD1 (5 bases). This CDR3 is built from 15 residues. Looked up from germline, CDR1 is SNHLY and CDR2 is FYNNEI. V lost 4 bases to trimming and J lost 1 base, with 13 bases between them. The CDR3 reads CASSGRGGSNTEAFF. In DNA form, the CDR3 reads TGTGCCAGCAGTGGTAGGGGAGGGTCGAACACTGAAGCTTTCTTT.

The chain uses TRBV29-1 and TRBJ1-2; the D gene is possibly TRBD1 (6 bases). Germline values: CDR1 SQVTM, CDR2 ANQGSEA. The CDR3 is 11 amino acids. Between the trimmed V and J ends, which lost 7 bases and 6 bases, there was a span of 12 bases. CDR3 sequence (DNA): TGCAGCGAACGCGGGGGCGATGGCTACACCTTC. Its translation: CSERGGDGYTF.

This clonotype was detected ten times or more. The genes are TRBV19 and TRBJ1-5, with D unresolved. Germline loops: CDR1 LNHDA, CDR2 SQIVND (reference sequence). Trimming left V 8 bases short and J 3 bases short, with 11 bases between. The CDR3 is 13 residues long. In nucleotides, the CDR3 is TGTGCCAGTGACCCGGCAGCCAATCAGCCCCAGCATTTT. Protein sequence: CASDPAANQPQHF. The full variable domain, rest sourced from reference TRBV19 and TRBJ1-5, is DGGITQSPKYLFRKEGQNVTLSCEQNLNHDAMYWYRQDPGQGLRLIYYSQIVNDFQKGDIAEGYSVSREKKESFPLTVTSAQKNPTAFYLCASDPAANQPQHFGDGTRLSIL.

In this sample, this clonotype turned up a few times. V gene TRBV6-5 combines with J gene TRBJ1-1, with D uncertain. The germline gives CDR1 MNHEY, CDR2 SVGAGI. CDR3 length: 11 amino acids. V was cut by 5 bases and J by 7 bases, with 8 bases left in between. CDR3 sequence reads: CASSERGEAFF. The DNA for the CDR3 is TGTGCCAGCAGTGAGCGGGGTGAAGCTTTCTTT.

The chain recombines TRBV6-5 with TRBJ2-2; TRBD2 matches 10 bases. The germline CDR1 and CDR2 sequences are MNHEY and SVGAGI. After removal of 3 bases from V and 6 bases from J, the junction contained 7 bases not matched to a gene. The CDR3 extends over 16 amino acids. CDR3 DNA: TGTGCCAGCAGTTATTTCGGGACTAGCGCCTCCGGGGAGCTGTTTTTT. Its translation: CASSYFGTSASGELFF.

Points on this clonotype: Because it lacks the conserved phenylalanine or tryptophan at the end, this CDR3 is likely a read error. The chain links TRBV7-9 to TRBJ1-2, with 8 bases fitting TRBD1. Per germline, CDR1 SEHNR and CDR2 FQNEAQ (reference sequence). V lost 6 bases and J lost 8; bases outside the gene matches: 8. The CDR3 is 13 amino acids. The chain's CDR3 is CASSDQGAKGYTL. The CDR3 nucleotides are TGTGCCAGCAGTGATCAGGGGGCGAAAGGCTACACCCTC.

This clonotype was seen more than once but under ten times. The CDR3 nucleotides read TGTGCCAGCAGCAATAAACTACAGGGGGACAATCAGCCCCAGCATTTT. Translation gives CASSNKLQGDNQPQHF. This chain joins TRBV7-2 and TRBJ1-5; 8 positions agree with TRBD1. The CDR3 has 16 residues. Trimming removed 5 bases from V and 3 bases from J; junction bases left unmatched: 9. Germline V CDR1 and CDR2: SGHTA, FQGNSA. Filled out from reference TRBV7-2 and TRBJ1-5, the complete variable domain reads GAGVSQSPSNKVTEKGKDVELRCDPISGHTALYWYRQSLGQGLEFLIYFQGNSAPDKSGLPSDRFSAERTGGSVSTLTIQRTQQEDSAVYLCASSNKLQGDNQPQHFGDGTRLSIL.

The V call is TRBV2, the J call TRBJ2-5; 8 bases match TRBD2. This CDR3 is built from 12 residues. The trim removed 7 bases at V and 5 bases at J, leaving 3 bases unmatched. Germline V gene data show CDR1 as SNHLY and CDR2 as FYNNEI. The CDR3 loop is CASTSGGETQYF. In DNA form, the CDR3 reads TGTGCCAGCACCTCGGGGGGGGAGACCCAGTACTTC.

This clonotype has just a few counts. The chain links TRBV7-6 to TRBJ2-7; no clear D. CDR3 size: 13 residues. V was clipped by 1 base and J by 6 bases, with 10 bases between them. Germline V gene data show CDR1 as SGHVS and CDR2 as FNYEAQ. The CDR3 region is CASSLEPRGEQYF. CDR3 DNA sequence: TGTGCCAGCAGCTTAGAACCACGCGGCGAGCAGTACTTC.

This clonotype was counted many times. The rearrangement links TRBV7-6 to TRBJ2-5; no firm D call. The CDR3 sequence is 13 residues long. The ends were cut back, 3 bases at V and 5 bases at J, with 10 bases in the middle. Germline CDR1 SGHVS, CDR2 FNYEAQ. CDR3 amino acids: CASSLRMSETQYF. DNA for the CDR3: TGTGCCAGCAGCTTGAGGATGTCGGAGACCCAGTACTTC.

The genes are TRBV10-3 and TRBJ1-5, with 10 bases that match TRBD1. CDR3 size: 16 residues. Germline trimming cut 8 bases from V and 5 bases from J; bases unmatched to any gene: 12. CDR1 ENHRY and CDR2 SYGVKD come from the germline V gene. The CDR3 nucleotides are TGTGCCATCTTTAGTTTCGGGACAGGGGACTATCAGCCCCAGCATTTT. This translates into CAIFSFGTGDYQPQHF.

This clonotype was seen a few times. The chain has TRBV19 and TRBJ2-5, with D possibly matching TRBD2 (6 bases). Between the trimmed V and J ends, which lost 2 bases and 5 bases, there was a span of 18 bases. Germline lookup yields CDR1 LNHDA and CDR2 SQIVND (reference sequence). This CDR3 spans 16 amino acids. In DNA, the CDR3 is TGTGCCAGTAGTATACAGAGGTTGGCTGGGGGGGAGACCCAGTACTTC. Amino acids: CASSIQRLAGGETQYF. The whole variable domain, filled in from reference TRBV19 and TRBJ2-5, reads DGGITQSPKYLFRKEGQNVTLSCEQNLNHDAMYWYRQDPGQGLRLIYYSQIVNDFQKGDIAEGYSVSREKKESFPLTVTSAQKNPTAFYLCASSIQRLAGGETQYFGPGTRLLVL.

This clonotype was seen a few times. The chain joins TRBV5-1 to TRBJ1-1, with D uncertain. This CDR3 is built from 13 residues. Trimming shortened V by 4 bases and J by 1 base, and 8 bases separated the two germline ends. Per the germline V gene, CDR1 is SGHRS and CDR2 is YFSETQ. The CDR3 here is CASSPLTNTEAFF. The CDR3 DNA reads TGCGCCAGCAGCCCACTTACGAACACTGAAGCTTTCTTT.

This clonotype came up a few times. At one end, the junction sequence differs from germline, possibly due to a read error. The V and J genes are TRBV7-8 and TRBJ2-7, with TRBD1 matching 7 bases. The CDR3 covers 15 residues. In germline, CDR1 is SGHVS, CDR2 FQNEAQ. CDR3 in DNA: TGCGCCAGCAGCTTCGATCCGGGACAGTCCTACGAGCAGTACTTC. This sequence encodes CASSFDPGQSYEQYF.

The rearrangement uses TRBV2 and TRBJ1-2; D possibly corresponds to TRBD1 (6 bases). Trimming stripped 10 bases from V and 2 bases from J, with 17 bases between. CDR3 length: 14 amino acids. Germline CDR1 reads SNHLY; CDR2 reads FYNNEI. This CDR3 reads CATESGTLNYGYTF. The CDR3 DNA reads TGTGCCACCGAGTCCGGGACATTAAACTATGGCTACACCTTC.

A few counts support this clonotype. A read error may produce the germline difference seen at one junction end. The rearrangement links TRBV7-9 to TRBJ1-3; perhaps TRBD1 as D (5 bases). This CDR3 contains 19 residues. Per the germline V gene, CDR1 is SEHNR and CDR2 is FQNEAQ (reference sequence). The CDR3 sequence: CASSLAGGSQITSGNTIYF. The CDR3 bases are TGTGCCAGCAGCCTAGCTGGGGGTAGTCAGATTACCTCTGGAAACACCATATATTTT.

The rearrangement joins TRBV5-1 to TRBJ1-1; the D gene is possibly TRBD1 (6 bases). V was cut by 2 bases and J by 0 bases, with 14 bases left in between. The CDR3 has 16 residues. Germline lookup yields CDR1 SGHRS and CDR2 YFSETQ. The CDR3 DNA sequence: TGCGCCAGCAGCTTTGCGGCAGGGGTTATGAACACTGAAGCTTTCTTT. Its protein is CASSFAAGVMNTEAFF. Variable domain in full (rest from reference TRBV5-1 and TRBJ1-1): KAGVTQTPRYLIKTRGQQVTLSCSPISGHRSVSWYQQTPGQGLQFLFEYFSETQRNKGNFPGRFSGRQFSNSRSEMNVSTLELGDSALYLCASSFAAGVMNTEAFFGQGTRLTVV.

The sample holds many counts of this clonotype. The CDR3 reads CATSDPGTAYEQYF. The CDR3 coding sequence is TGTGCCACCAGTGACCCCGGGACAGCCTACGAGCAGTACTTC. The chain is built from TRBV24-1 and TRBJ2-7, with 7 bases matching TRBD1. Looked up from germline, CDR1 is KGHDR and CDR2 is SFDVKD. The trim removed 4 bases at V and 2 bases at J, leaving 4 bases unmatched. The CDR3 contains 14 residues.

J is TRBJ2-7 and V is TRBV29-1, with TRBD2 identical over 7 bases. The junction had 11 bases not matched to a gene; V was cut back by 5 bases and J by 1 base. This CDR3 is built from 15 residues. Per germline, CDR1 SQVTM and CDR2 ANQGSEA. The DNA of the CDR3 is TGCAGCGTTACCGTAGGGAGGGCAAGGTCCTACGAGCAGTACTTC. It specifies CSVTVGRARSYEQYF.